This TCR beta chain was sequenced during a study of regulatory T cells in long-lasting Graves disease. As for the study in general: Recently diagnosed Graves' patients had received antithyroid drugs for under 3 months.

Per germline, CDR1 GTSNPN and CDR2 SVGIG (reference sequence). The CDR3 runs to 14 residues. The ends lost 1 base at V and 7 bases at J; junction bases unmatched: 7. Libraries of TCR beta came from iRepertoire HTBI primers plus Arm-PCR of CDR3 regions. TCRdb called the multiplex PCR reads again in MiXCR, with one record for every CDR3 protein. This repertoire shows approximately 560,000 distinct CDR3 sequences, 16% found once; its top ten account for about 12%. In this sample, this clonotype turned up many times. The antigen is unknown. Described time point: newly diagnosed GD, antithyroid drugs for less than 3 months. Construction of the TCR library relied on RNA isolated from PBMCs. The study, taken as a whole, reports: Owing to a sample size that was small, accuracy may have been reduced. TCR diversity was lower in persistent than newly diagnosed Graves' disease. Persistent disease showed a preference for TRBV28, TRBJ1-2 and TRBJ2-5.

The same specimen was also included in a second study, on T cells in Graves' hyperthyroidism and ophthalmopathy.

V usage is TRBV30 and J usage is TRBJ1-5; 7 nucleotides align to TRBD1. Sequencing was performed on peripheral blood mononuclear cells (PBMCs), taken at new diagnosis, from a patient treated with antithyroid drugs. The clonotype originates from a man aged 18 to 35 with Graves disease. In DNA, the CDR3 is TGTGCCTGGAGTGCGGGACAGTCCGGACAGCCCCAGCATTTT. This sequence encodes CAWSAGQSGQPQHF.